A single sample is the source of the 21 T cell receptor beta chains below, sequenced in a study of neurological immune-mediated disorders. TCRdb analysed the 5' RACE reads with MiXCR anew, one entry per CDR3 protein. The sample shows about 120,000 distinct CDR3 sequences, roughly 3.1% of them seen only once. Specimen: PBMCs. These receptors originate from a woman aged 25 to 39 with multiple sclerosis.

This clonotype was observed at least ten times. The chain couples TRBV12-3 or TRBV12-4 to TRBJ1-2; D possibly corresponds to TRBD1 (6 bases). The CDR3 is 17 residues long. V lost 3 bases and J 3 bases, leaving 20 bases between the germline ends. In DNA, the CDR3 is TGTGCCAGCAGTTTGGTGGCAGGGGCGGGTATTGACTATGGCTACACCTTC. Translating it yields CASSLVAGAGIDYGYTF.

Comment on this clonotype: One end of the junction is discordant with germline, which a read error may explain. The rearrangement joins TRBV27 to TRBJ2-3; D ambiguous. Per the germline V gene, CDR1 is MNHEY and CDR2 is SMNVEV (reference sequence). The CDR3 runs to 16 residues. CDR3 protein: CSSTPGEKGKADTQYF. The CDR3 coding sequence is TGCTCCAGCACCCCAGGAGAGAAGGGCAAGGCAGATACGCAGTATTTT.

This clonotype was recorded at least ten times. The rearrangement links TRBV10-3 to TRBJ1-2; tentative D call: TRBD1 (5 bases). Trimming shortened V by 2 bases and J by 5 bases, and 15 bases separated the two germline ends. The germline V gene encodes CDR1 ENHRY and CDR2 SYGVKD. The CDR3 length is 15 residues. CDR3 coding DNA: TGTGCCATCAGTGAGGGGGGTGACCGGATTTATGGCTACACCTTC. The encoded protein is CAISEGGDRIYGYTF.

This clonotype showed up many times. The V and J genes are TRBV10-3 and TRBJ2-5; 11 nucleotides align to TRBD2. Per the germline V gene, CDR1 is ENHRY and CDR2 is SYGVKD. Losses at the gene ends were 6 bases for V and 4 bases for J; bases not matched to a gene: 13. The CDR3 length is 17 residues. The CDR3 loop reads CAISMRRPSGGPETQYF. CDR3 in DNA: TGTGCCATCAGCATGCGCCGGCCTAGCGGGGGGCCAGAGACCCAGTACTTC.

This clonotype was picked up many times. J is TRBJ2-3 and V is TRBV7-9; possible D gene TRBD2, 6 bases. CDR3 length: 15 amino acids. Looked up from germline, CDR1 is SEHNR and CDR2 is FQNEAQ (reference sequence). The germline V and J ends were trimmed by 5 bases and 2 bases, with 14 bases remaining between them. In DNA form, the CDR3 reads TGTGCCAGCAGCCCTGGGAGGTGGGACACAGATACGCAGTATTTT. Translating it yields CASSPGRWDTDTQYF.

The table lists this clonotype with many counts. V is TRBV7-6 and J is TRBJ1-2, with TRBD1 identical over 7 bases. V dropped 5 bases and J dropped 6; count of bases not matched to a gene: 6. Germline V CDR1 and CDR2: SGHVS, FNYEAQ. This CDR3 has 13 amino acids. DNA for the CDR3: TGTGCCAGCAGCCCGACAGGGAACGATGGCTACACCTTC. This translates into CASSPTGNDGYTF.

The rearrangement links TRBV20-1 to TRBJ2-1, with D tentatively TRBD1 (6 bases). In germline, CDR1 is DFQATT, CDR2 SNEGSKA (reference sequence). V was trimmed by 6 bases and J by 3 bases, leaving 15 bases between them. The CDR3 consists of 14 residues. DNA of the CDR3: TGCAGTGCCCCGATGGGGGCCCTCTACAATGAGCAGTTCTTC. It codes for CSAPMGALYNEQFF.

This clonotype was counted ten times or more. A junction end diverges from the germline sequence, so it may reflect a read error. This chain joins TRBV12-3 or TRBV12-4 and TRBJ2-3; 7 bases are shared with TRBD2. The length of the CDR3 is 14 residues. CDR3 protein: CASSLAESTDTQYF. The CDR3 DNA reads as TGTGCCAGCAGTCTAGCGGAGAGCACAGATACGCAGTATTTT.

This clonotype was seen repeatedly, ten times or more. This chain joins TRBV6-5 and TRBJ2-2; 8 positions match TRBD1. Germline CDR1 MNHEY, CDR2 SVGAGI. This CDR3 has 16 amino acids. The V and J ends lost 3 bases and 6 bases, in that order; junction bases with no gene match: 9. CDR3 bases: TGTGCCAGCAGTTATCGACAGGGGCTGGGGCCCGGGGAGCTGTTTTTT. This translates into CASSYRQGLGPGELFF.

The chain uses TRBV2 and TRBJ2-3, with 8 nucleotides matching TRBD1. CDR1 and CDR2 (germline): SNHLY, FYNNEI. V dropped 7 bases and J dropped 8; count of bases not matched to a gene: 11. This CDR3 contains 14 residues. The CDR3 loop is CASTDGTGDFTQYF. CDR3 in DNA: TGTGCCAGCACAGATGGGACAGGAGACTTTACGCAGTATTTT.

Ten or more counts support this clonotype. DNA of the CDR3: TGCGCCAGCAGCCAAGATTCCTCGGGACTAGCGGGAGTTGCAGATACGCAGTATTTT. This translates into CASSQDSSGLAGVADTQYF. The rearrangement uses TRBV4-3 and TRBJ2-3, with 14 nucleotides matching TRBD2. V was clipped by 0 bases and J by 4 bases; unmatched bases: 9. The CDR3 has 19 amino acids. Germline lookup yields CDR1 LGHNA and CDR2 YSLEER.

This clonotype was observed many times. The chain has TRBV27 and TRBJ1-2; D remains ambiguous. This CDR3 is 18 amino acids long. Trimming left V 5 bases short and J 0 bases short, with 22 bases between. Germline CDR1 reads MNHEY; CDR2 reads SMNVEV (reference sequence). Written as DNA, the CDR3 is TGTGCCAGCAGTGGGCTGGGCCCCGGTCTTACCACTAACTATGGCTACACCTTC. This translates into CASSGLGPGLTTNYGYTF.

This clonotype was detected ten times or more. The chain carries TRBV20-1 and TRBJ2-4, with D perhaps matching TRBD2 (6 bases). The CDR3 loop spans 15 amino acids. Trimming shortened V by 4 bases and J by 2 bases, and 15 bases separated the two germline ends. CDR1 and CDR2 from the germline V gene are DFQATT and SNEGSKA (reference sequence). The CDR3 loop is CSANDGGTSKNIQYF. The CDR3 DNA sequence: TGCAGTGCTAACGACGGGGGAACGTCCAAAAACATTCAGTACTTC.

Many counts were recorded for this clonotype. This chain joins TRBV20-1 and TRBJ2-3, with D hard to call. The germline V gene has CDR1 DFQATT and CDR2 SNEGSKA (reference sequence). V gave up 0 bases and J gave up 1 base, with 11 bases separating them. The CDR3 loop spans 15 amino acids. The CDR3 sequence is CSARDQTRRTDTQYF. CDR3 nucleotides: TGCAGTGCTAGAGATCAAACCCGGCGCACAGATACGCAGTATTTT.

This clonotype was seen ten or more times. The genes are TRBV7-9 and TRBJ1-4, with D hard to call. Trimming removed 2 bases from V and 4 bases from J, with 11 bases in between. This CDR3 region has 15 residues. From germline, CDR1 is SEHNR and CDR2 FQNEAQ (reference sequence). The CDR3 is CASSLRLEDNEKLFF. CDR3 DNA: TGTGCCAGCAGCTTAAGACTAGAGGATAATGAAAAACTGTTTTTT.

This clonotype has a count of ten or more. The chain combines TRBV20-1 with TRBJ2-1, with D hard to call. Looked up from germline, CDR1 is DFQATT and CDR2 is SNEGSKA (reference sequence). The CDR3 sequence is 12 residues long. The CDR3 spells CGYAASYNEQFF. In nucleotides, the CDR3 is TGCGGTTATGCGGCTAGTTACAATGAGCAGTTCTTC.

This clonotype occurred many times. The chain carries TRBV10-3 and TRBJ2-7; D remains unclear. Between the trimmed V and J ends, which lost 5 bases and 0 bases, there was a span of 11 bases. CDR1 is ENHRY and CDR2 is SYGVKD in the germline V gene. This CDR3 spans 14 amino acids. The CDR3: CAISQKSHSYEQYF. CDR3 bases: TGTGCCATCAGTCAAAAATCCCACTCCTACGAGCAGTACTTC.

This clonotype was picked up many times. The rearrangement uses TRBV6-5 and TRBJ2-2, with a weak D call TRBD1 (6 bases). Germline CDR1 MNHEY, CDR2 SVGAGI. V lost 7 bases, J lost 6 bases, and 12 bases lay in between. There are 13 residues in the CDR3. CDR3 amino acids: CASKAGAPGELFF. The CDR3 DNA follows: TGTGCCAGCAAGGCAGGGGCCCCCGGGGAGCTGTTTTTT.

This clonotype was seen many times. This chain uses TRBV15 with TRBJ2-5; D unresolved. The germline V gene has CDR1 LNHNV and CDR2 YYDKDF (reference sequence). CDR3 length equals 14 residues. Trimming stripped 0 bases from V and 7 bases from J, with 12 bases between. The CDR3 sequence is CATSRDWRSGTQYF. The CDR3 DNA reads TGTGCCACCAGCAGAGATTGGCGGTCGGGGACCCAGTACTTC.

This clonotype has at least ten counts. The CDR3: CASSLVRNNEQFF. The CDR3 DNA reads as TGTGCCAGCAGCTTGGTCAGGAACAATGAGCAGTTCTTC. V gene TRBV5-6 combines with J gene TRBJ2-1; no clear D. The germline V gene has CDR1 SGHDT and CDR2 YYEEEE. Trimming took off 0 bases at V and 5 bases at J, with 6 bases between the two ends. The CDR3 runs 13 residues.

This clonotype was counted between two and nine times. CDR3 amino acids: CASSYPGLTYEQYF. CDR3 DNA: TGTGCCAGCAGCTACCCGGGACTCACCTACGAGCAGTACTTC. The rearrangement links TRBV11-2 to TRBJ2-7; D is possibly TRBD2 (6 bases). This CDR3 contains 14 residues. The ends were cut back, 4 bases at V and 2 bases at J, with 12 bases in the middle. From germline, CDR1 is SGHAT and CDR2 FQNNGV.